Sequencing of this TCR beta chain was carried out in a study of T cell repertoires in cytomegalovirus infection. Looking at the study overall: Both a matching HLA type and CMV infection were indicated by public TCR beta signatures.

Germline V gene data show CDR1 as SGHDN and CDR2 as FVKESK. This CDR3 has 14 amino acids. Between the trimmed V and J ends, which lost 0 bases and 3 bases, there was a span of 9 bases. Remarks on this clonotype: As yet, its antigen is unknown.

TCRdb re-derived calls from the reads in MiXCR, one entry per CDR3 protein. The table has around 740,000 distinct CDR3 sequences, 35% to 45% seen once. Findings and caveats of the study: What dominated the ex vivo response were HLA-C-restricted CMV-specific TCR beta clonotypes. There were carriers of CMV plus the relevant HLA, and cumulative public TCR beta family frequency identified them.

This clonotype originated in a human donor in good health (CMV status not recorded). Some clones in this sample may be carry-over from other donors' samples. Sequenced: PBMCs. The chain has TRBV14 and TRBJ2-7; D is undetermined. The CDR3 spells CASSQEGQLYEQYF. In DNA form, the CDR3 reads TGTGCCAGCAGCCAAGAGGGCCAGCTCTACGAGCAGTACTTC.